A selection of T cell receptor beta chains follows, all from one sample in a study of sequential checkpoint blockade in melanoma. Assay used: immunoSEQ multiplex PCR; TCRdb lists only in-frame clones, some missing. This table holds 20,000 to 25,000 clones, about four fifths found once. The sample was CD8+ T cells sorted from blood (inferred from file names), taken from a patient given nivolumab and ipilimumab in sequence. The receptors stem from a human donor with melanoma. Both conserved end residues are part of each CDR3. A D gene is named only where the DNA matches it firmly. Some rows mark clone size as missing; the rest say once, few, many or name a class of expanded clone.

TRBV9	TRBD2	once	TRBJ2-5	CASSPLAGGPWRQETQYF	TGTGCCAGCAGCCCCCTAGCGGGAGGGCCCTGGAGGCAAGAGACCCAGTACTTC
TRBV14	NA	NA	TRBJ2-1	CASSQVGTVANEQFF	TGTGCCAGCAGCCAAGTAGGGACTGTTGCCAATGAGCAGTTCTTC
TRBV27	TRBD1	once	TRBJ1-5	CASSPGTAPNQPQHF	TGTGCCAGCAGTCCCGGGACAGCGCCAAATCAGCCCCAGCATTTT
TRBV19	TRBD1	NA	TRBJ1-2	CASSNYRDRPLYGYTF	TGTGCCAGTAGTAATTACCGGGACAGGCCCCTATATGGCTACACCTTC
TRBV4-2	NA	NA	TRBJ2-5	CASSQAWGVGETQYF	TGTGCCAGCAGCCAAGCGTGGGGAGTGGGAGAGACCCAGTACTTC
TRBV11-2	NA	NA	TRBJ2-2	CASGRTDGANTGELFF	TGTGCCAGCGGACGGACAGACGGAGCAAACACCGGGGAGCTGTTTTTT
TRBV28	TRBD1	NA	TRBJ1-4	CASSLLPPRTGTNEKLFF	TGTGCCAGCAGTTTATTACCCCCTAGGACAGGGACTAATGAAAAACTGTTTTTT
TRBV6-4	NA	NA	TRBJ2-1	CASSREPSYNEQFF	TGTGCCAGCAGCCGGGAGCCGTCCTACAATGAGCAGTTCTTC
TRBV28	NA	NA	TRBJ1-2	CASSPTRANYGYTF	TGTGCCAGCAGTCCCACGAGAGCTAACTATGGCTACACCTTC
TRBV27	TRBD1	NA	TRBJ1-2	CASSPHRDRGYGYTF	TGTGCCAGCAGCCCCCACAGGGACAGGGGCTATGGCTACACCTTC
TRBV30	TRBD2	NA	TRBJ2-1	CAWRNGGGNEQFF	TGTGCCTGGAGAAATGGGGGGGGCAATGAGCAGTTCTTC
TRBV28	NA	NA	TRBJ1-1	CATLEWGRVSEAFF	TGTGCCACCTTAGAGTGGGGGCGCGTGTCTGAAGCTTTCTTT
TRBV7-8	TRBD1	NA	TRBJ1-5	CASSVQGSNQPQHF	TGTGCCAGCAGCGTACAGGGGAGCAATCAGCCCCAGCATTTT
TRBV11-1	NA	NA	TRBJ1-1	CASSLGLLTEAFF	TGTGCCAGCAGCTTAGGACTGCTGACTGAAGCTTTCTTT
TRBV28	NA	NA	TRBJ1-1	CASSPGGRGLNTEAFF	TGTGCCAGCAGTCCTGGGGGGAGGGGTTTGAACACTGAAGCTTTCTTT
TRBV9	TRBD2	NA	TRBJ2-3	CASNSGLAGSNTQYF	TGTGCCAGCAACTCGGGACTAGCGGGATCTAATACGCAGTATTTT
TRBV27	NA	NA	TRBJ2-7	CASSLTYNSYEQYF	TGTGCCAGCAGCCTAACGTATAACTCCTACGAGCAGTACTTC
TRBV28	TRBD1	NA	TRBJ1-6	CASSLSPITGGGNSPLHF	TGTGCCAGCAGTTTATCCCCGATAACAGGGGGTGGGAATTCACCCCTCCACTTT
TRBV30	NA	NA	TRBJ2-7	CAWTPRQGPSYEQYF	TGTGCCTGGACCCCAAGGCAGGGGCCCTCCTACGAGCAGTACTTC
TRBV10-3	TRBD2	NA	TRBJ2-1	CAISESGTRRWGEQFF	TGTGCCATCAGTGAGTCTGGGACTAGGAGGTGGGGGGAGCAGTTCTTC
TRBV30	NA	NA	TRBJ1-1	CAWTYNTEAFF	TGTGCCTGGACTTATAACACTGAAGCTTTCTTT
TRBV15	TRBD1	NA	TRBJ2-7	CATSWDRGPGEQYF	TGTGCCACCAGCTGGGACAGGGGGCCGGGGGAGCAGTACTTC
TRBV7-9	NA	NA	TRBJ2-5	CASSWDFQETQYF	TGTGCCAGCAGTTGGGACTTCCAAGAGACCCAGTACTTC
TRBV6-1	TRBD1	NA	TRBJ1-2	CASSGTGRGGYTF	TGTGCCAGCAGTGGGACAGGGAGGGGTGGCTACACCTTC
TRBV7-2	TRBD1	NA	TRBJ1-5	CASSQVGTGNQPQHF	TGTGCCAGCAGCCAAGTCGGGACAGGGAATCAGCCCCAGCATTTT
TRBV11-2	NA	NA	TRBJ2-3	CASSLNTGMGTDTQYF	TGTGCCAGCAGCCTAAATACAGGAATGGGCACAGATACGCAGTATTTT
TRBV19	NA	once	TRBJ2-6	CASAQGAGANVLTF	TGTGCCAGTGCCCAGGGTGCTGGGGCCAACGTCCTGACTTTC
TRBV5-4	TRBD1	NA	TRBJ2-3	CASSGQGADTQYF	TGTGCCAGCAGCGGGCAGGGGGCAGATACGCAGTATTTT
TRBV28	NA	NA	TRBJ1-2	CASSTARDTSLTF	TGTGCCAGCAGCACCGCCCGGGACACAAGTCTCACCTTC
TRBV28	TRBD2	NA	TRBJ2-7	CASSPPWTSHEQYF	TGTGCCAGCAGTCCTCCGTGGACTAGCCACGAGCAGTACTTC
TRBV6-5	NA	few	TRBJ1-2	CASSFGPNYGYTF	TGTGCCAGCAGTTTTGGCCCTAACTATGGCTACACCTTC
TRBV2	TRBD1	NA	TRBJ2-1	CASSADRRATYNEQFF	TGTGCCAGCAGTGCGGACAGGCGTGCTACTTACAATGAGCAGTTCTTC
TRBV2	TRBD1	NA	TRBJ2-1	CASSEWGTGLGEQFF	TGTGCCAGCAGTGAATGGGGGACAGGGCTTGGTGAGCAGTTCTTC
TRBV18	NA	NA	TRBJ1-1	CASSQNPGHSNTEAFF	TGTGCCAGCTCACAGAACCCGGGACATTCGAACACTGAAGCTTTCTTT
TRBV28	NA	NA	TRBJ1-4	CASRPKLEKLFF	TGTGCCAGCAGACCAAAACTCGAAAAACTGTTTTTT
TRBV5-1	NA	NA	TRBJ1-2	CASSLVGSNYGYTF	TGCGCCAGCAGCTTGGTGGGCAGCAACTATGGCTACACCTTC
TRBV5-5	TRBD1	NA	TRBJ2-5	CASSFPGGETQYF	TGTGCCAGCAGCTTTCCAGGGGGAGAGACCCAGTACTTC
TRBV2	TRBD1	NA	TRBJ2-2	CASHLSGQGAGELFF	TGTGCCAGCCACTTATCCGGACAGGGAGCCGGGGAGCTGTTTTTT
TRBV5-1	NA	few	TRBJ2-2	CASSPTLTGPGELFF	TGCGCCAGCAGCCCAACGTTGACAGGTCCCGGGGAGCTGTTTTTT
TRBV18	NA	NA	TRBJ2-7	CASSYKQGNEYEQYF	TGTGCCAGCTCTTATAAACAGGGTAACGAGTACGAGCAGTACTTC